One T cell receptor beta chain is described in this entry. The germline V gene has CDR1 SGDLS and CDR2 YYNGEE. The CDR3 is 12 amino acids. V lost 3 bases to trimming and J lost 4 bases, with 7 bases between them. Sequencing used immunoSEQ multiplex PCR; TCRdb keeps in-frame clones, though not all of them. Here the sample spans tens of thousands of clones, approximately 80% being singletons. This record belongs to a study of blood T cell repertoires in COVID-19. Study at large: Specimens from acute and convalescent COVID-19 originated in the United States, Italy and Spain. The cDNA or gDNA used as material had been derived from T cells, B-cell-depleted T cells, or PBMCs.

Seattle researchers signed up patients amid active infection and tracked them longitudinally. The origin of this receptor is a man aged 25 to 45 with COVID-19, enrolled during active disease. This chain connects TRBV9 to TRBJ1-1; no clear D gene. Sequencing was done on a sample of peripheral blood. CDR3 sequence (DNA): TGTGCCAGCAGCGCCTTGTCCACTGAAGCTTTCTTT. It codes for CASSALSTEAFF.